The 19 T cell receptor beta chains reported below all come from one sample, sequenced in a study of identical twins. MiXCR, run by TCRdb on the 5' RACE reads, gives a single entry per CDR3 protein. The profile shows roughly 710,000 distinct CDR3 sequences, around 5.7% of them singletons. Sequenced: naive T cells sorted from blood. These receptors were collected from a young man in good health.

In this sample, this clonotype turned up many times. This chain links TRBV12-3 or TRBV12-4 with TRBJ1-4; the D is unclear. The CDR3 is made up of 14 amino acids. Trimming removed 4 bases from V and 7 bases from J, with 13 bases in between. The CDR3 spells CASSSVGNGEKLFF. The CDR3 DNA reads TGTGCCAGCAGTTCGGTTGGTAACGGTGAAAAACTGTTTTTT.

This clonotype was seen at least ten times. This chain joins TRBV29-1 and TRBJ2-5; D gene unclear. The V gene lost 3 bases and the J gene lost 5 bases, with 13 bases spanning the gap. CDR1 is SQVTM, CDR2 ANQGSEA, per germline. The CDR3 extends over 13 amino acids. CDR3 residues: CSVDRWGGETQYF. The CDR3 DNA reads TGCAGCGTTGATCGGTGGGGTGGGGAGACCCAGTACTTC.

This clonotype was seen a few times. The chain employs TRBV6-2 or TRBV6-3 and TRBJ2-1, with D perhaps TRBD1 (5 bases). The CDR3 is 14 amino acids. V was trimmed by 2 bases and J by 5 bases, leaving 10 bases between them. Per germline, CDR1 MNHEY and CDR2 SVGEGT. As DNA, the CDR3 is TGTGCCAGCAGTTACCAAGACAGCCACAATGAGCAGTTCTTC. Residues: CASSYQDSHNEQFF.

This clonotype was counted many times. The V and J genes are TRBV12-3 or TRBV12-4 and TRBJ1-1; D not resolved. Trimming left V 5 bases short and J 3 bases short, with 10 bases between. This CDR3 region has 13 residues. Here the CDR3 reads CASSGPYHTEAFF. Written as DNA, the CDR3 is TGTGCCAGCAGTGGGCCATATCACACTGAAGCTTTCTTT.

This chain's CDR3 is CATSTGTSMETQYF. Here the CDR3 DNA reads TGTGCCACCAGCACCGGGACTAGCATGGAGACCCAGTACTTC. This chain connects TRBV15 to TRBJ2-5; 9 bases line up with TRBD2. The V and J ends lost 4 bases and 5 bases, in that order; junction bases with no gene match: 5. CDR1 LNHNV and CDR2 YYDKDF come from the germline V gene (reference sequence). This CDR3 is built from 14 residues.

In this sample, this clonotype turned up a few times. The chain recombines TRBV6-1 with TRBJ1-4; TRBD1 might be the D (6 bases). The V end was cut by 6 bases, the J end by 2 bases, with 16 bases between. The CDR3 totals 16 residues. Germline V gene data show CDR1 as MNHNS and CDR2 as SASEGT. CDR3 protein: CASRNPGAGTNEKLFF. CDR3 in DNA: TGTGCCAGCAGGAATCCAGGGGCGGGGACTAATGAAAAACTGTTTTTT.

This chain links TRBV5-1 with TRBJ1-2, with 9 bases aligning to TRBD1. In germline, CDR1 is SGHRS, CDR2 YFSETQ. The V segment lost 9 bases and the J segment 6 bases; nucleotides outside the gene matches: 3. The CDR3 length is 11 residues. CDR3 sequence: CATRTGDGYTF. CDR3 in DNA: TGCGCCACCCGGACAGGGGATGGCTACACCTTC.

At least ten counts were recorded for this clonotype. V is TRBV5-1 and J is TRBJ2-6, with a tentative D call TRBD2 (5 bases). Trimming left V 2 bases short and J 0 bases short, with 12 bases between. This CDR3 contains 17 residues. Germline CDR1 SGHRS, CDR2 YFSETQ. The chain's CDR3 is CASSLREPFSGANVLTF. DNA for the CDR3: TGCGCCAGCAGCTTAAGGGAGCCCTTCTCTGGGGCCAACGTCCTGACTTTC.

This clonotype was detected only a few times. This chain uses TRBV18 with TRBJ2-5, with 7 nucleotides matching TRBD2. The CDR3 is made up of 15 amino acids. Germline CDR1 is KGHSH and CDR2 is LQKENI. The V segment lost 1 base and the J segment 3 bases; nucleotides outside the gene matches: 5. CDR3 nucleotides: TGTGCCAGCTCACCACTAGCGGGTCCAGAAGAGACCCAGTACTTC. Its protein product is CASSPLAGPEETQYF.

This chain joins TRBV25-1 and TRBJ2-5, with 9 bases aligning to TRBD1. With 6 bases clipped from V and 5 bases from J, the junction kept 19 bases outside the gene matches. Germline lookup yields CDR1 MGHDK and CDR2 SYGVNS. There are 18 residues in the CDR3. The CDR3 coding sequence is TGTGCCAGCAGGGGAATACAGGGGGCAGGAGGTAAAGGGGAGACCCAGTACTTC. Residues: CASRGIQGAGGKGETQYF.

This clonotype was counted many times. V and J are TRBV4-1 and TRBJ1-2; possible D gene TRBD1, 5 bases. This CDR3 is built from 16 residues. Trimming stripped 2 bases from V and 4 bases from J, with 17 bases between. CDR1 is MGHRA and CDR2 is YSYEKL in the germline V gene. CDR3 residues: CASSQLFGGTSYGYTF. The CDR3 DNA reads TGCGCCAGCAGCCAATTGTTCGGGGGAACCTCCTATGGCTACACCTTC.

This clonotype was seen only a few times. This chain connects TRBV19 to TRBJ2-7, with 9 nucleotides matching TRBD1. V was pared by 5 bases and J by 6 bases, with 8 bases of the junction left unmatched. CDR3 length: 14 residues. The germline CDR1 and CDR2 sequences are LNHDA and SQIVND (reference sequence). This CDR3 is CASSPQTGGGEQYF. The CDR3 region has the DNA TGTGCCAGTAGTCCCCAGACAGGGGGAGGCGAGCAGTACTTC.

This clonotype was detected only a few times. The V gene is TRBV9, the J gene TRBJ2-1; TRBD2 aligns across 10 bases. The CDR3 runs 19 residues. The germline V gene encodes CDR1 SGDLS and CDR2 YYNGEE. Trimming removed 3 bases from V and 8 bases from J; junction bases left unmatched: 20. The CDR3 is CASSDASGSASRSIDEQFF. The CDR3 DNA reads TGTGCCAGCAGCGACGCTAGCGGGAGCGCTTCTAGGAGCATTGATGAGCAGTTCTTC.

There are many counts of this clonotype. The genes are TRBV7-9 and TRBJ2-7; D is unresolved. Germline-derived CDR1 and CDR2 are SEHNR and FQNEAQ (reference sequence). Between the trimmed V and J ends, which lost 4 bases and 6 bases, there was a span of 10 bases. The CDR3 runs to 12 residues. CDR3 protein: CASSSLRSEQYV. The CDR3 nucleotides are TGTGCCAGCAGCTCTCTCCGGAGCGAGCAGTACGTC.

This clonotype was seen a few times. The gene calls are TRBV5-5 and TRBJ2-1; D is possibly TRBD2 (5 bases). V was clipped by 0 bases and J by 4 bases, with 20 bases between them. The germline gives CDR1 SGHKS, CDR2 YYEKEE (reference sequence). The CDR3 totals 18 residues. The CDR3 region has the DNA TGTGCCAGCAGCTTGGCCACTAGAGCAACCGGTGGGTACAATGAGCAGTTCTTC. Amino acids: CASSLATRATGGYNEQFF.

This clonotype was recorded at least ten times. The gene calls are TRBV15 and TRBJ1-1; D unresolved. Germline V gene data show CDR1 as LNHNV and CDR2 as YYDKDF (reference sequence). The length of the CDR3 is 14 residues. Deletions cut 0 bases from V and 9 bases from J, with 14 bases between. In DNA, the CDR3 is TGTGCCACCAGCAGAGATCTCGAGGGAACGAAAGCTTTCTTT. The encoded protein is CATSRDLEGTKAFF.

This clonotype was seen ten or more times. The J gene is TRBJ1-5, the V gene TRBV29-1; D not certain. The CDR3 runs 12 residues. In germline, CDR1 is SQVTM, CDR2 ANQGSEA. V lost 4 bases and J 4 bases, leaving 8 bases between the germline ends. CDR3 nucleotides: TGCAGCGTTGGAGGTGAGAATCAGCCCCAGCATTTT. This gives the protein CSVGGENQPQHF. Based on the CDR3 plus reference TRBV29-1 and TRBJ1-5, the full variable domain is SAVISQKPSRDICQRGTSLTIQCQVDSQVTMMFWYRQQPGQSLTLIATANQGSEATYESGFVIDKFPISRPNLTFSTLTVSNMSPEDSSIYLCSVGGENQPQHFGDGTRLSIL.

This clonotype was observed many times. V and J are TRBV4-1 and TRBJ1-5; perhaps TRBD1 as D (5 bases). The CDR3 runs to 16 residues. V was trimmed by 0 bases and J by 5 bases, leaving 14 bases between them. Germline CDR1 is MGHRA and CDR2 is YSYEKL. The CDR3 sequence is CASSQEGLGVYQPQHF. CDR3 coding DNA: TGCGCCAGCAGCCAAGAAGGCCTGGGGGTATATCAGCCCCAGCATTTT.

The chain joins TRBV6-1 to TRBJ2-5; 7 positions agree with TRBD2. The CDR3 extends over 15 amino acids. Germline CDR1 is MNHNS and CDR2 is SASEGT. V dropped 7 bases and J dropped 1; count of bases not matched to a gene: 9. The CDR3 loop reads CASTPGGGSQETQYF. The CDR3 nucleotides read TGTGCCAGCACTCCGGGGGGTGGCTCCCAAGAGACCCAGTACTTC.